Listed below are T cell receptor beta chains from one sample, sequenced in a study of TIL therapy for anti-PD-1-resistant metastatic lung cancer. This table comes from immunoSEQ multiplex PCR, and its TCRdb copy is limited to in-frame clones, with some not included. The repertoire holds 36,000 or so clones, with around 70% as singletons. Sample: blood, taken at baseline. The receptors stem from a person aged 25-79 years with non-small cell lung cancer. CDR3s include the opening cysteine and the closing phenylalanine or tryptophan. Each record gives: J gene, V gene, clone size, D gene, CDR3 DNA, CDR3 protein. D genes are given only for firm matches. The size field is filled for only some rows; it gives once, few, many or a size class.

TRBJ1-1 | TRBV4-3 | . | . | TGCGCCAGCAGCCATGGGGGTTGGAACACTGAAGCTTTCTTT | CASSHGGWNTEAFF
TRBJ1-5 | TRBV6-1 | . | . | TGTGCCAGCAGGGGCAAGGGGGGGGAGAATCAGCCCCAGCATTTT | CASRGKGGENQPQHF
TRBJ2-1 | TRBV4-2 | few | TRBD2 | TGTGCCAGCAGCTACTCCCTAGCGGGGGGGCAGGATGAGCAGTTCTTC | CASSYSLAGGQDEQFF
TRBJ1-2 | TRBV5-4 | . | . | TGTGCCAGCAGCGATCCGCGGGGCTATGGCTACACCTTC | CASSDPRGYGYTF
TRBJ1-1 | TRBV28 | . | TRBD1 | TGTGCCAGCAGTACCCACGACCGACAGGGGCAGGGTGAAGCTTTCTTT | CASSTHDRQGQGEAFF
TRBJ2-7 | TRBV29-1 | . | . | TGCAGCGTTTCGGGACTCACCTACGAGCAGTACTTC | CSVSGLTYEQYF
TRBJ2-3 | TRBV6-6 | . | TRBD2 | TGTGCCAGCAGCCGGGACTACTTCACAGATACGCAGTATTTT | CASSRDYFTDTQYF
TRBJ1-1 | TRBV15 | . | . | TGTGCCACCGGACCTGACAGGCCCGTTATGAACACTGAAGCTTTCTTT | CATGPDRPVMNTEAFF
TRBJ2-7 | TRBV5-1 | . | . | TGCGCCAGCAGCTTGGGAGGGGCCACGAGGGGATACGAGCAGTACTTC | CASSLGGATRGYEQYF
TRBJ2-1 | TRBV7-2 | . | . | TGTGCCAGCAGTCCAATCGACAGGCCAGACAATGAGCAGTTCTTC | CASSPIDRPDNEQFF
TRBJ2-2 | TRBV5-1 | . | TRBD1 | TGCGCCAGCAGCACAAGACAGGGTGGGACCGGGGAGCTGTTTTTT | CASSTRQGGTGELFF
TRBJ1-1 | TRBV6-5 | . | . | TGTGCCAGCACCCCCGGCCCCATCGCGGGCACTGAAGCTTTCTTT | CASTPGPIAGTEAFF
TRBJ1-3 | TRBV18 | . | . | TGTGCCAGCTCACGGCAGGAGAGCTCTGGAAACACCATATATTTT | CASSRQESSGNTIYF
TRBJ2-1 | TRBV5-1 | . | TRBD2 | TGCGCCAGCAGCTGGACGACTAGCGGGGGGCCGGGGGATGAGCAGTTCTTC | CASSWTTSGGPGDEQFF
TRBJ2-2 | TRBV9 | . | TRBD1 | TGTGCCAGCAGCGTAGTCGGGACAGGGACCGGGGAGCTGTTTTTT | CASSVVGTGTGELFF
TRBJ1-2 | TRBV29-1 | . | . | TGCAGCGTCGATTTGAACTATGGCTACACCTTC | CSVDLNYGYTF
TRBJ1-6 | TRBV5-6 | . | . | TGTGCCAGCAGCTTGGGGAACAGGGAACTAGGTTCACCCCTCCACTTT | CASSLGNRELGSPLHF
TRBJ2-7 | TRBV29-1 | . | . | TGCAGCGTTGGGGTGGGCCGGGCCGAGCAGTACTTC | CSVGVGRAEQYF
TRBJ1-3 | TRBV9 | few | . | TGTGCCAGCAGCGCCGGACGCTCTGGAAACACCATATATTTT | CASSAGRSGNTIYF
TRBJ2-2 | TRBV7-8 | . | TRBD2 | TGTGCCAGCAGCCCGAGACTAGCGGGAGCCTCGACCACCGGGGAGCTGTTTTTT | CASSPRLAGASTTGELFF
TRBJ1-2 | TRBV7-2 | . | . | TGTGCCAGCAGCTATTTGACAAGGGACTATGGCTACACCTTC | CASSYLTRDYGYTF
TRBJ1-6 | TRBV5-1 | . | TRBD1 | TGCGCCAGCAGCTACTCCGGGACAGGGTCGGATTCACCCCTCCACTTT | CASSYSGTGSDSPLHF
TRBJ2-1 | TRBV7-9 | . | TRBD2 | TGTGCCAGCAGCTTAGACCTAGCGGGAGAGGCGGGTGAGCAGTTCTTC | CASSLDLAGEAGEQFF
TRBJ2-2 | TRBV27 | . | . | TGTGCCAGCAGTTCCCCAGGGTTCGGGGAGCTGTTTTTT | CASSSPGFGELFF
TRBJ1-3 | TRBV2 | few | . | TGTGCCAGCAGTCCCGACAGCACGGACACCATATATTTT | CASSPDSTDTIYF
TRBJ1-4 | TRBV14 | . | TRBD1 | TGTGCCAGCAGCCCGACAGGGGGTCGGGAAAAACTGTTTTTT | CASSPTGGREKLFF
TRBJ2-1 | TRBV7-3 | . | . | TGTGCCAGCAGCCTGGGACTGGGAGACAATGAGCAGTTCTTC | CASSLGLGDNEQFF
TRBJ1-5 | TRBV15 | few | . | TGTGCCACCAGCAGGGGGTTGCAGCCCCAGCATTTT | CATSRGLQPQHF
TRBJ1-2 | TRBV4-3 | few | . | TGCGCCAGCAGCCAAGATGGGGGGAGCTATGGCTACACCTTC | CASSQDGGSYGYTF
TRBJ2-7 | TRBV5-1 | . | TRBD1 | TGCGCCAGCAGCTTGATAGGGACAGGGAGCTCCTACGAGCAGTACTTC | CASSLIGTGSSYEQYF
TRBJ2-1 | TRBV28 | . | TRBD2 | TGTGCCAGCAGTTTCGGACTAGCGGGAGGGGGGGAGCAGTTCTTC | CASSFGLAGGGEQFF
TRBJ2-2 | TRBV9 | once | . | TGTGCCAGCAGCCTCAATTGGCGTGGGCTCGGGGACACCGGGGAGCTGTTTTTT | CASSLNWRGLGDTGELFF
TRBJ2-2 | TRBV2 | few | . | TGTGCCAGCAGCATACAGAACACCGGGGAGCTGTTTTTT | CASSIQNTGELFF
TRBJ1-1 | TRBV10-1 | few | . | TGCGCCAGAACAGCCGGGGACAACACTGAAGCTTTCTTT | CARTAGDNTEAFF
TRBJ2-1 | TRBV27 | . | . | TGTGCCAGCAGTAGGGCTAGCGTCTACAATGAGCAGTTCTTC | CASSRASVYNEQFF
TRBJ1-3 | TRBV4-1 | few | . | TGCGCCAGCAGCCCCTCGGCGGCTGGAAACACCATATATTTT | CASSPSAAGNTIYF
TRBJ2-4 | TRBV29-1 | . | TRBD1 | TGCAGCGCCGACGGGACAGGGGGGGCGGACATTCAGTACTTC | CSADGTGGADIQYF
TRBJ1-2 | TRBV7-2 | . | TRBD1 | TGTGCCAGCAGCAGAATCCAGGGGGCGCTGAACTATGGCTACACCTTC | CASSRIQGALNYGYTF
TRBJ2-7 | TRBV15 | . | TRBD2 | TGTGCCACCAGCAGAGATTTACTAGCGGGAGGGCTCGAGCAGTACTTC | CATSRDLLAGGLEQYF
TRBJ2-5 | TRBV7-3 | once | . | TGTGCCAGCACCCCGGGTCCGGGGGCCGGGGAGACCCAGTACTTC | CASTPGPGAGETQYF
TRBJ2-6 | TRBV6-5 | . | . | TGTGCCAGCAGTTACCGAGTCTCTGGGGCCAACGTCCTGACTTTC | CASSYRVSGANVLTF
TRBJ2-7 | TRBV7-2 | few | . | TGTGCCAGCAGCTTAGTAGCGCGGGCGAGCTCCTACGAGCAGTACTTC | CASSLVARASSYEQYF
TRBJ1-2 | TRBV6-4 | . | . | TGTGCCAGCAGTGACCAAAGACAAATCGACTATGGCTACACCTTC | CASSDQRQIDYGYTF
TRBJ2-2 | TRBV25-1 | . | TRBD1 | TGTGCCAGCAGAGGACAGGCGGTTGGGCCGGCCGGGGAGCTGTTTTTT | CASRGQAVGPAGELFF
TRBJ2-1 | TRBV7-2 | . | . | TGTGCCAGCAGCTTAGCCGTTCGAGGAAATGAGCAGTTCTTC | CASSLAVRGNEQFF
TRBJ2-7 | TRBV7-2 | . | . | TGTGCCAGCAGCTTGTTTTCGGGGGGCGTAAACGAGCAGTACTTC | CASSLFSGGVNEQYF
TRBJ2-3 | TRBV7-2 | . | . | TGTGCCAGCAGCCCGGCGGTGGGTACGCAGTATTTT | CASSPAVGTQYF
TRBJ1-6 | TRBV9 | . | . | TGTGCCAGCAGCGTTGGGGGGGGCGGGACACCCCTCCACTTT | CASSVGGGGTPLHF
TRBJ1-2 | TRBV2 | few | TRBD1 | TGTGCCAGCAGTGAGTCCGGGACAGGGATCGACTATGGCTACACCTTC | CASSESGTGIDYGYTF
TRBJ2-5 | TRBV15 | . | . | TGTGCCACCAGCCCTGGGGGGGGCGCGTCAGAGACCCAGTACTTC | CATSPGGGASETQYF
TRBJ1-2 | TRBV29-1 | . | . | TGCAGCGTTGAAGAGGGTTTGGGGTATAACTATGGCTACACCTTC | CSVEEGLGYNYGYTF
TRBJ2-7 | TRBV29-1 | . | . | TGCAGCGTTGAAGGGACCGGGTTGGGCTACGAGCAGTACTTC | CSVEGTGLGYEQYF
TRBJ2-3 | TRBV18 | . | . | TGTGCCAGCTCACCACCGGGTGATCCCACAGATACGCAGTATTTT | CASSPPGDPTDTQYF
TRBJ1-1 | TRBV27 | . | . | TGTGCCAGCTCGAGGCTGAACACTGAAGCTTTCTTT | CASSRLNTEAFF